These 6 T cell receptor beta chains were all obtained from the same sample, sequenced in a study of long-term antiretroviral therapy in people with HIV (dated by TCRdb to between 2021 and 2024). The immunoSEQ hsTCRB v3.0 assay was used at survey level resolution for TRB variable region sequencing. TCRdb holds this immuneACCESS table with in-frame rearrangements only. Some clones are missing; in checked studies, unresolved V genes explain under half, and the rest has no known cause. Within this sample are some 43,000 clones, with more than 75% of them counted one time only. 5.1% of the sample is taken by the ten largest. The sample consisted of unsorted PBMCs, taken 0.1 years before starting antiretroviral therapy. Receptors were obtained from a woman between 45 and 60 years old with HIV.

The chain's CDR3 is CASSPRGYEQYF. The CDR3 DNA sequence: TGTGCCAGCAGCCCCCGGGGCTACGAGCAGTACTTC. The J gene is TRBJ2-7, the V gene TRBV11-1, with D perhaps TRBD2 (5 bases). This CDR3 contains 12 residues. The V end lost 5 bases, the J end lost 3 bases, and 8 bases lay between the germline ends. The V gene's germline CDR1 is SGHAT and CDR2 FQDESV (reference sequence).

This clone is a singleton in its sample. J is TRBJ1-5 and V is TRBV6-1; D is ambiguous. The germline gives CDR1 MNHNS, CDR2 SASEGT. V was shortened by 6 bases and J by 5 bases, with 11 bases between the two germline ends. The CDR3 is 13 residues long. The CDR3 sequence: CASSLEGDQPQHF. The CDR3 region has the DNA TGTGCCAGCAGCCTAGAAGGTGATCAGCCCCAGCATTTT.

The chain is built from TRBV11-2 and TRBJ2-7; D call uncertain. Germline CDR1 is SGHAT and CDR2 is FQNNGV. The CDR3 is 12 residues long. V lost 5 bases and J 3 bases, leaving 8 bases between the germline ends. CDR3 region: CASSRIGYEQYF. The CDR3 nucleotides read TGTGCCAGCAGCCGAATCGGCTACGAGCAGTACTTC.

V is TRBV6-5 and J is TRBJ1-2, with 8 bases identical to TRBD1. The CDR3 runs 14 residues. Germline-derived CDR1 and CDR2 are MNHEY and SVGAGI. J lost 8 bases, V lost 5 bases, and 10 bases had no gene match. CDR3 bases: TGTGCCAGCAGTCCTCCCGGGACAGGAGAGGGCTACACCTTC. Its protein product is CASSPPGTGEGYTF.

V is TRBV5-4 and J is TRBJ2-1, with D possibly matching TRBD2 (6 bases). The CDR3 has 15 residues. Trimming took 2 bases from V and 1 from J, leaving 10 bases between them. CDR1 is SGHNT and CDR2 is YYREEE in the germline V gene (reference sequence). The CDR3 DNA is TGTGCCAGCAGCTTAGGAGGGGCGTCCTACAATGAGCAGTTCTTC. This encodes CASSLGGASYNEQFF.

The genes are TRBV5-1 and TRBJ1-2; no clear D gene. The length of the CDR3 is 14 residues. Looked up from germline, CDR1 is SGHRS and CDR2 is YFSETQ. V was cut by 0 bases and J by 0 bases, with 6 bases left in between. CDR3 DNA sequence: TGCGCCAGCAGCTTGGCAGGCCCTAACTATGGCTACACCTTC. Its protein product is CASSLAGPNYGYTF.